These 7 T cell receptor beta chains originate from one sample sequenced in a study of T cell responses to AZD1222 COVID-19 vaccine. Sequenced by immunoSEQ multiplex PCR; TCRdb stores in-frame clones only, minus some. The sample lists some 64,000 clones, around 84% occurring once. The material sequenced was peripheral blood, taken on day 0 of AZD1222 vaccination. The source is an adult in good health.

The chain is built from TRBV5-8 and TRBJ1-2; D gene ambiguous. The CDR3 length is 18 residues. The V end was cut by 4 bases, the J end by 2 bases, with 24 bases between. The V gene's germline CDR1 is SGHTS and CDR2 YDEGEE. CDR3 amino acids: CASSDTPGSSRANYGYTF. CDR3 sequence (DNA): TGTGCCAGCAGCGATACTCCGGGGTCTTCCCGGGCCAACTATGGCTACACCTTC.

This chain links TRBV18 with TRBJ1-6; a weak D match, TRBD1 (5 bases). The CDR3 sequence is 16 residues long. CDR1 is KGHSH and CDR2 is LQKENI in the germline V gene. Trimming took off 0 bases at V and 0 bases at J, with 6 bases between the two ends. The DNA for the CDR3 is TGTGCCAGCTCACCACCCGGGGGCTCCTATAATTCACCCCTCCACTTT. Amino acid sequence: CASSPPGGSYNSPLHF.

V and J are TRBV11-3 and TRBJ2-5; 7 bases agree with TRBD2. The trim removed 2 bases at V and 2 bases at J, leaving 5 bases unmatched. The CDR3 sequence is 15 residues long. Germline CDR1 and CDR2: SGHNT and YENEEA. CDR3 residues: CASSLQGLPQETQYF. CDR3 bases: TGTGCCAGCAGCTTACAGGGACTACCACAAGAGACCCAGTACTTC.

The genes are TRBV5-1 and TRBJ2-7; 11 nucleotides match TRBD1. The trim removed 3 bases at V and 4 bases at J, leaving 6 bases unmatched. This CDR3 comprises 15 residues. CDR1 SGHRS and CDR2 YFSETQ come from the germline V gene. The CDR3 loop is CASSSRGDRGYEQYF. In DNA form, the CDR3 reads TGCGCCAGCAGCTCCCGAGGGGACAGGGGGTACGAGCAGTACTTC.

This clone was observed a few times. The chain uses TRBV7-2 and TRBJ1-2, with 8 bases lining up with TRBD1. Germline CDR1 reads SGHTA; CDR2 reads FQGNSA. The V gene end was trimmed by 4 bases and the J gene end by 8 bases; junction bases not matched to a gene: 12. The CDR3 is 15 residues long. For the CDR3, the DNA is TGTGCCAGCAGCTCTAAGGACAGGGCCGGAGACGGCTACACCTTC. It specifies CASSSKDRAGDGYTF.

The rearrangement uses TRBV6-5 and TRBJ1-4; TRBD1 agrees at 7 bases. The germline CDR1 and CDR2 sequences are MNHEY and SVGAGI. V gave up 6 bases and J gave up 8 bases; unmatched junction bases: 6. The CDR3 contains 13 residues. Here the CDR3 DNA reads TGTGCCAGCAGCGACCAACAGGGGGAAAAACTGTTTTTT. It yields the protein CASSDQQGEKLFF.

Regarding this clone: This specimen includes other DNA sequences encoding the same CDR3. CDR3 sequence: CASSPTSGSYNEQFF. For the CDR3, the DNA is TGCGCCAGCAGCCCGACTAGCGGGAGCTACAATGAGCAGTTCTTC. The rearrangement joins TRBV5-1 to TRBJ2-1, with 12 nucleotides matching TRBD2. Germline lookup yields CDR1 SGHRS and CDR2 YFSETQ. Germline trimming cut 4 bases from V and 3 bases from J; bases unmatched to any gene: 2. CDR3 length equals 15 residues.